The clone carrying this TCR beta chain was detected only a few times. Its target is unknown. Trimming removed 0 bases at V and 5 bases at J, with 4 bases between. The CDR3 runs 13 residues. Germline lookup yields CDR1 LGHNA and CDR2 YNFKEQ. Data came from immunoSEQ multiplex PCR; TCRdb stores just in-frame clones and leaves some out. Among approximately 80,000 clones, over 70% were seen once, and the ten largest hold about 1.3%. The data are from a study of lymphopenia after photon versus proton radiotherapy. General study findings and limits: Authors raise, but do not show, better survival with proton therapy. Post-nadir TCR diversity decline inversely tracked overall survival among those who died.

The receptor's source is a man aged 55-75 years with pancreatic cancer. This chain uses TRBV4-2 with TRBJ2-2; D not resolved. This specimen consisted of peripheral blood, obtained from a patient treated with proton-based radiotherapy. In nucleotides, the CDR3 is TGTGCCAGCAGCCAAGATCCTACCGGGGAGCTGTTTTTT. Translating it yields CASSQDPTGELFF.